This TCR beta chain was recovered during a study of OX40 agonist ivuxolimab in advanced cancers. Here immunoSEQ multiplex PCR was the method, and the copy in TCRdb shows in-frame clones only, minus some. Among 70,000 or so clones listed, 88% were seen once. In germline, CDR1 is MNHEY, CDR2 SMNVEV (reference sequence). The CDR3 is made up of 16 amino acids. V shed 3 bases and J 1 base; nucleotides not matched to a gene: 4. The clonotype originates from an adult with an advanced solid tumor such as melanoma, head and neck, liver or kidney cancer. The chain combines TRBV27 with TRBJ2-3, with 10 bases aligning to TRBD2. Sequences were derived from CD4+ or CD8+ T cells sorted from blood, sampled in a trial of the OX40 agonist ivuxolimab. The chain's CDR3 is CASSFLAGVGTDTQYF. DNA of the CDR3: TGTGCCAGCAGTTTCCTAGCGGGAGTGGGCACAGATACGCAGTATTTT.